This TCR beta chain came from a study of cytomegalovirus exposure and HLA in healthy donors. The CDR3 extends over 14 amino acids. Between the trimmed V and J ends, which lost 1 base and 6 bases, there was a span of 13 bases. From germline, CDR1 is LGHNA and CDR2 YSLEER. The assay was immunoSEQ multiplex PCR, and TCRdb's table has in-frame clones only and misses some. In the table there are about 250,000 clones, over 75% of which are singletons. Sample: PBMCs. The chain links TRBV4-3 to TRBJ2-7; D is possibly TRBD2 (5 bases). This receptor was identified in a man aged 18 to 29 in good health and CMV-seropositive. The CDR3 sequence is CASSQVGGSGEQYF. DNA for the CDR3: TGCGCCAGCAGCCAAGTAGGAGGTTCGGGCGAGCAGTACTTC.